This T cell receptor beta chain was recorded in a study of OX40 agonist ivuxolimab in advanced cancers. The protocol was immunoSEQ multiplex PCR, while the TCRdb copy is restricted to in-frame clones and leaves out a portion. Of under 85,000 clones listed, 65% to 90% are singletons. The TCR was taken from an adult with an advanced solid tumor such as melanoma, head and neck, liver or kidney cancer. The sample in question was CD4+ or CD8+ T cells sorted from blood, obtained in a trial of the OX40 agonist ivuxolimab.

The CDR3 sequence is CASSLEVETGELFF. CDR3 sequence (DNA): TGTGCCAGCAGCTTAGAAGTAGAAACCGGGGAGCTGTTTTTT. The rearrangement joins TRBV11-3 to TRBJ2-2; D ambiguous. The CDR3 spans 14 residues. V was shortened by 0 bases and J by 5 bases, with 7 bases between the two germline ends. Germline lookup yields CDR1 SGHNT and CDR2 YENEEA.